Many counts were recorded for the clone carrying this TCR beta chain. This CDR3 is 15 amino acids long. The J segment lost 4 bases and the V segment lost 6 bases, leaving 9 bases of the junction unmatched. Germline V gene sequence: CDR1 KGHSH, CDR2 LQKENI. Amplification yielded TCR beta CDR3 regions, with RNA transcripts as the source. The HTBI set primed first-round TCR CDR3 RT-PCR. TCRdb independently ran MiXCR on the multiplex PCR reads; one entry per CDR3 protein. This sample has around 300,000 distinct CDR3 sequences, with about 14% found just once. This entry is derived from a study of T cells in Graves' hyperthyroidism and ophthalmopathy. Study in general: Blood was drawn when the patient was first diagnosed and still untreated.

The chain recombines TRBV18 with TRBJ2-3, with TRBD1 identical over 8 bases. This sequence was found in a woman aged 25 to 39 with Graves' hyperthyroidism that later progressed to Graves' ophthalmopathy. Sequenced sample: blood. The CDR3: CASSSRTGKSDTQYF. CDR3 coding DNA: TGTGCCAGCTCGTCCCGGACAGGGAAGTCAGATACGCAGTATTTT.